What follows is one T cell receptor beta chain and its context. As yet, its antigen is unknown. This sample stems from a study of glioma-infiltrating T cells after dendritic cell vaccination. Findings of the study overall: TCR clonality showed no direct relationship with survival.

Only in-frame clones appear in the TCRdb table, and some are missing; sequencing was by immunoSEQ multiplex PCR. The sample shows 110,000 or so clones, around 90% of them seen only once. Stated time point: after dendritic cell vaccination, including at tumor progression/relapse. The sequencing used blood, collected after dendritic cell vaccination. This receptor was identified in a human donor with glioblastoma.

Here the CDR3 DNA reads TGTGCCAGCAGTTACCGATTACAGGGGATCAGTGAGCAGTTCTTC. Its translation is CASSYRLQGISEQFF. The V gene is TRBV6-5, the J gene TRBJ2-1; 7 positions match TRBD1. In germline, CDR1 is MNHEY, CDR2 SVGAGI. The ends lost 2 bases at V and 9 bases at J; junction bases unmatched: 10. The CDR3 is made up of 15 amino acids.